This TCR beta chain was profiled in a study of Tregs in tolerant kidney transplant recipients. This clone has a single count. Its specificity is unknown. Mixed chimerism was transient after nonmyeloablative marrow transplants from related graft donors. CDR1 and CDR2 (germline): LNHNV, YYDKDF (reference sequence). V lost 1 base and J lost 3; bases outside the gene matches: 8. The CDR3 covers 16 residues. Study-level results: Validation in larger populations is needed because few patients were studied. Some patients' samples used different primers over time, so nucleotide sequences weren't comparable. In tolerant patients, donor-specific Tregs outgrew total Tregs, suggesting antigen-driven expansion.

Some clones are missing from TCRdb's copy, which holds only in-frame ones; the method was immunoSEQ multiplex PCR. Counted here are about 81,000 clones, roughly nine tenths occurring once; the ten biggest clones make up roughly 1.4%. This clonotype originated in a human patient who received a combined kidney and bone marrow transplant. Some T cells may originate from the graft donor. This chain uses TRBV15 with TRBJ2-7; 8 bases map to TRBD1. This specimen was CD4+ T cells from blood (PBMCs), taken 24 months after the transplant. The CDR3 protein is CATSRAPQGANYEQYF. CDR3 sequence (DNA): TGTGCCACCAGCAGAGCCCCCCAGGGGGCAAACTACGAGCAGTACTTC.